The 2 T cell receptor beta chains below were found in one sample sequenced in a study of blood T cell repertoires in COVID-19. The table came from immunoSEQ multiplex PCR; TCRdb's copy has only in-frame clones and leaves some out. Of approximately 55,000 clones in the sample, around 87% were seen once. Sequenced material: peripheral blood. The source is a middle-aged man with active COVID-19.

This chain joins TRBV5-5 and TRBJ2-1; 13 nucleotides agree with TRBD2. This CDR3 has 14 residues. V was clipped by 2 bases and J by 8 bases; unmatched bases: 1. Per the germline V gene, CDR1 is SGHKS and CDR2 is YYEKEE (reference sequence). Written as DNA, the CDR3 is TGTGCCAGCAGCTTACTAGCGGGGGGGGATGAGCAGTTCTTC. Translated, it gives CASSLLAGGDEQFF.

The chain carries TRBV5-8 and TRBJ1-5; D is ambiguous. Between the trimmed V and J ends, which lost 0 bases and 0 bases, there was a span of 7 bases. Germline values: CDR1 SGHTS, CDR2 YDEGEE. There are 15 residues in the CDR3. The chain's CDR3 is CASSLDGYSNQPQHF. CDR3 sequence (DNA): TGTGCCAGCAGCTTGGACGGTTATAGCAATCAGCCCCAGCATTTT.